A selection of T cell receptor beta chains follows, all from one sample in a study of T cell repertoires in cytomegalovirus infection. TCRdb reprocessed the reads with MiXCR, giving one entry per CDR3 protein. The sample comprises some 800,000 distinct CDR3 sequences, approximately 29% of which are singletons, and around 12% rests with the top ten. These receptors have no known antigen. Sequenced material: cultured CD8+ T cells from PBMCs, taken from culture after CMV antigen stimulation. These receptors were taken from a human donor in good health (CMV status not recorded). Some clones in this sample may be carry-over from other donors' samples. Each CDR3 is given with its conserved first and last residue. Each record gives: clone size, D gene, J gene, CDR3 length, V gene, CDR3 protein, CDR3 DNA. The D gene is left open where the match is weak. A row's size may be missing; if present it is once, few, many or a size class.

abundance: NA; d_gene: TRBD2; j_gene: TRBJ2-3; len: 19; v_gene: TRBV6-6; CDR3aa: CASSYDRTSGVRGTDTQYF; CDR3nt: TGTGCCAGCAGTTACGATCGGACTAGCGGGGTCCGGGGGACAGATACGCAGTATTTT
abundance: few; d_gene: NA; j_gene: TRBJ2-5; len: 14; v_gene: TRBV27; CDR3aa: CASRPFGGQETQYF; CDR3nt: TGTGCCAGCAGACCTTTTGGGGGTCAAGAGACCCAGTACTTC
abundance: few; d_gene: NA; j_gene: TRBJ2-2; len: 15; v_gene: TRBV12-5; CDR3aa: CASGLRGEDTGELFF; CDR3nt: TGTGCTAGTGGCCTCAGGGGGGAGGACACCGGGGAGCTGTTTTTT
abundance: few; d_gene: NA; j_gene: TRBJ2-2; len: 16; v_gene: TRBV5-3; CDR3aa: CASSSMTGENTGELFF; CDR3nt: TGTGCCAGCAGCTCCATGACCGGGGAAAACACCGGGGAGCTGTTTTTT
abundance: many; d_gene: NA; j_gene: TRBJ1-1; len: 11; v_gene: TRBV7-2; CDR3aa: CSTLAYTEAFF; CDR3nt: TGTTCAACCCTAGCCTACACTGAAGCTTTCTTT
abundance: NA; d_gene: NA; j_gene: TRBJ2-7; len: 17; v_gene: TRBV27; CDR3aa: CASSLSGAPGGSYEQYF; CDR3nt: TGTGCCAGCAGTTTATCGGGCGCCCCCGGGGGATCCTACGAGCAGTACTTC
abundance: NA; d_gene: TRBD1; j_gene: TRBJ1-2; len: 15; v_gene: TRBV3-1; CDR3aa: CASSHTATGNYGYTF; CDR3nt: TGTGCCAGCAGCCACACTGCGACAGGGAACTATGGCTACACCTTC
abundance: few; d_gene: NA; j_gene: TRBJ2-1; len: 14; v_gene: TRBV7-7; CDR3aa: CASSTGGGIDEQFF; CDR3nt: TGTGCTAGCAGCACAGGAGGGGGCATCGATGAGCAGTTCTTC
abundance: once; d_gene: TRBD1; j_gene: TRBJ1-2; len: 15; v_gene: TRBV5-1; CDR3aa: CASREGQGRNYGYTF; CDR3nt: TGCGCCAGCAGAGAGGGACAGGGGCGAAACTATGGCTACACCTTC
abundance: NA; d_gene: NA; j_gene: TRBJ2-2; len: 15; v_gene: TRBV5-5; CDR3aa: CASSSSTGNTGELFF; CDR3nt: TGTGCCAGCAGCTCGTCGACAGGAAACACCGGGGAGCTGTTTTTT
abundance: NA; d_gene: TRBD1; j_gene: TRBJ1-2; len: 14; v_gene: TRBV19; CDR3aa: CASTPDRGYYGYTF; CDR3nt: TGTGCCAGTACCCCCGACAGGGGGTACTATGGCTACACCTTC
abundance: few; d_gene: NA; j_gene: TRBJ2-1; len: 15; v_gene: TRBV7-6; CDR3aa: CASSYTTAPNNEQFF; CDR3nt: TGTGCCAGCAGCTATACGACCGCACCGAACAATGAGCAGTTCTTC
abundance: many; d_gene: NA; j_gene: TRBJ2-4; len: 17; v_gene: TRBV7-2; CDR3aa: CASSFESGGWAKNIQYF; CDR3nt: TGTGCCAGCAGCTTTGAATCGGGCGGATGGGCCAAAAACATTCAGTACTTC